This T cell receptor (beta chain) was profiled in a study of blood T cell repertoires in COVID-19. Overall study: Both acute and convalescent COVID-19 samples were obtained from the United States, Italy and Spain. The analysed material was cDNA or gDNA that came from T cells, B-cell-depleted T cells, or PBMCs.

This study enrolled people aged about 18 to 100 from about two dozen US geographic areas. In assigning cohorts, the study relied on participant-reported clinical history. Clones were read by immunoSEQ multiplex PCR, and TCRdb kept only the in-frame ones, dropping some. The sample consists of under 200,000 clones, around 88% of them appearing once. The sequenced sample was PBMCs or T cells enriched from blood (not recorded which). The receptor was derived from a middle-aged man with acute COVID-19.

For the CDR3, the DNA is TGTGCCAGCAGTCGCGACAGGGGCCAAGAGACCCAGTACTTC. Its protein is CASSRDRGQETQYF. V and J are TRBV27 and TRBJ2-5; 8 nucleotides agree with TRBD1. CDR1 MNHEY and CDR2 SMNVEV come from the germline V gene (reference sequence). The CDR3 spans 14 residues. After removal of 5 bases from V and 1 base from J, the junction contained 3 bases not matched to a gene.